This entry features one TCR beta chain sequence. The antigen it recognizes is unknown. No much larger clone exists at a distance of one base, and base qualities are not known. From a lookup of the germline V gene, CDR1 and CDR2 are ENHRY and SYGVKD. Trimming removed 6 bases from V and 0 bases from J, leaving 20 bases between the germline ends. There are 17 amino acids in the CDR3, from cysteine to phenylalanine inclusive. Here the CDR3 DNA is all that survives: 51 bases in frame from base 1. The library came from 5' RACE. Instrument used: Illumina HiSeq 2500. A second PCR of roughly 7 to 12 cycles was performed with a sample-barcoded 5' primer and a J-beta primer mix. A unique molecular identifier was introduced onto each TCR beta cDNA molecule by a template-switch 5' adaptor carrying 12 random nucleotides. Each sample yielded at least 3 million CDR3-containing paired-end reads. First-strand cDNA synthesis was performed from all RNA using the Mint cDNA synthesis kit, with priming by a TRBC-specific oligonucleotide. Following uracil-DNA glycosylase treatment, a first 18-cycle PCR with universal primers M1SS and BC2_uni_R was performed on all cDNA. As for the original processing: Normalization of each sample was performed by random selection of 1 million high-quality reads, each carrying a distinct molecular identifier. Instead of being binned into consensus sequences, reads that shared molecular identifiers were thrown out. MiTCR, run with a Q25 quality threshold and the strictest error-elimination algorithm, handled CDR3 identification, clonotype clustering and error correction. A nonparametric unseen species model with Euler transformation was used to estimate lower-bound total TCR beta diversity. TCRdb reworked the public reads: Q25 trimming with fastp, MiXCR clone assembly, productive beta chains retained. Rows matching on CDR3 protein sequence are summarized as one entry with the most common DNA and genes. The V and J calls, along with clone size, are taken from TCRdb and not from the paper's own processing. The sample data list about 830,000 distinct CDR3 sequences, and roughly 60% of these were observed just once. The ten largest clones represent about 30% of the sample.

The record originates from a study of blood T cells in healthy people across ages (dated by TCRdb to between 2014 and 2017). At the level of the whole study: In model experiments, template switching captured about one uniquely barcoded TCR beta cDNA molecule for every two T cells. Age-related changes in TCR beta repertoire diversity were measured in the study by deep sequencing normalized with unique cDNA molecular identifiers. Four age groups were formed from the donors: young (average approximately 15 years), middle-aged (approximately 40), aged (under 70) and long-lived (more than 75). To avoid experimental bias, donors of different ages were spread randomly across the sequencing lanes. Using the same blood draw, the study looked at two additional independent replicas of 1 million unique cDNA reads for two donors, one aged 18 to 29 and the other aged 80 or older.

The donors were 40 or so Caucasian individuals from Russia, aged roughly 6 to 90 years, who were systemically healthy. Approximately 10 milliliters of peripheral blood were collected from each donor into EDTA-treated Vacutainer tubes. Ficoll-Paque density-gradient centrifugation was used to isolate PBMCs, with at least 6.5 million per sample. Trizol reagent was used to extract total RNA from the PBMCs, yielding at least 5.5 micrograms per sample. The percentages of naive CD45RAhigh/CD27high T cells were determined by flow cytometry on a PBMC aliquot from every donor. Points the paper makes about the study in general: Total diversity estimates from one million sequenced T cells were considered lower bounds and underestimates. Observed TCR beta diversity correlated strongly with the percentage of naive T cells measured by flow cytometry. Compared with the aged group, more naive CD4+ T cells, fewer expanded clones and increased TCR diversity were shown by the long-lived group, suggesting age selection. As age increased, observed TCR beta diversity per million T cells dropped in a roughly linear way, and a significant reduction was already evident by age 40. Because donor CMV infection status was unknown, age-related changes in expanded clonotypes were potentially confounded. Because profiling used bulk unsorted PBMCs, naive and antigen-experienced compartments could not be compared conclusively.

Sequences were obtained from blood. The clonotype comes from a man younger than 45 in good health. The rearranged chain carries TRBV10-3 and TRBJ2-5, with the D segment identity uncertain. The nucleotide sequence reads as follows: TGTGCCATCAGGGATCCCCTCGACGGAGCAAACCAAGAGACCCAGTACTTC. It codes for CAIRDPLDGANQETQYF.